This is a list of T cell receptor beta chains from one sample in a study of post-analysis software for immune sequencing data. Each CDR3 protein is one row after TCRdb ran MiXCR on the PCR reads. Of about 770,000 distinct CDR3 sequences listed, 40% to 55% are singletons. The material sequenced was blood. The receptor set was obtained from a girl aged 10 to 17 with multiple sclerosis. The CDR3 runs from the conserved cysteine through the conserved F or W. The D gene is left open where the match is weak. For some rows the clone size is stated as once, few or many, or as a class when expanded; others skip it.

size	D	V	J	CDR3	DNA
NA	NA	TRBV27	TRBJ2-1	CASRGAAWNEQFF	TGTGCCAGCCGTGGGGCGGCCTGGAATGAGCAGTTCTTC
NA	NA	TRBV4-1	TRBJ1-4	CASSREGSLNEKLFF	TGCGCCAGCAGCCGAGAGGGCAGTCTTAATGAAAAACTGTTTTTT
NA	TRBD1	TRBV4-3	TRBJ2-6	CASSQVGTGSGANVLTF	TGCGCCAGCAGCCAAGTTGGGACAGGGTCCGGGGCCAACGTCCTGACTTTC
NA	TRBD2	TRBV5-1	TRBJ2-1	CASSLAVAGADNEQFF	TGCGCCAGCAGCTTGGCAGTAGCGGGAGCCGACAATGAGCAGTTCTTC
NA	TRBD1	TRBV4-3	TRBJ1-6	CASSQGTGKNSPLHF	TGCGCCAGCAGCCAAGGGACAGGGAAGAATTCACCCCTCCACTTT
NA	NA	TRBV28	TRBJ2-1	CASTTIQGDEQFF	TGTGCCAGCACCACAATTCAGGGAGATGAGCAGTTCTTC
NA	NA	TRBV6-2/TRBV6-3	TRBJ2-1	CASRPLDLLRYEQFF	TGTGCTAGCAGGCCCCTAGACCTACTAAGGTATGAGCAGTTCTTC
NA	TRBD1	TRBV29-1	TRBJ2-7	CSVSGQVFPYEQYF	TGCAGCGTTTCAGGACAGGTGTTTCCCTACGAGCAGTACTTC
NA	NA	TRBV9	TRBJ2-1	CASSVASRPMNEQFF	TGTGCCAGCAGCGTAGCGTCTAGACCGATGAATGAGCAGTTCTTC
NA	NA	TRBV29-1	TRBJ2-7	CSVEVHAGTSYEQYF	TGCAGCGTTGAGGTTCATGCGGGCACCTCCTACGAGCAGTACTTC
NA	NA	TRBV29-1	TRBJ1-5	CSVGTAVNQPQHF	TGCAGCGTTGGGACAGCAGTTAATCAGCCCCAGCATTTT
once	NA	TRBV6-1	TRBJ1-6	CASSLDGDSPLHF	TGTGCCAGCAGTTTAGACGGGGATTCACCCCTCCACTTT
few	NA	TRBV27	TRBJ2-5	CASGYPVAETQYF	TGTGCCAGCGGGTACCCTGTGGCAGAGACCCAGTACTTC
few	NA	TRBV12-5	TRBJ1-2	CASGSTSSVSGYTF	TGTGCTAGTGGTTCTACATCCTCTGTTAGTGGCTACACCTTC
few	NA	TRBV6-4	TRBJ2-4	CASSDSSWAKNIQYF	TGTGCCAGCAGTGACTCTAGTTGGGCCAAAAACATTCAGTACTTC
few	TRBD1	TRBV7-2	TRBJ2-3	CASSLAGTGFDRTDTQYF	TGTGCCAGCAGCTTAGCCGGGACAGGGTTTGATCGCACAGATACGCAGTATTTT
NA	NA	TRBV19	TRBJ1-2	CASSQQGPLYGYTF	TGTGCCAGTAGTCAGCAGGGCCCCCTCTATGGCTACACCTTC
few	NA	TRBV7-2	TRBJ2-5	CASSHAGGTEQYF	TGTGCCAGCAGCCACGCTGGGGGAACGGAGCAGTACTTC
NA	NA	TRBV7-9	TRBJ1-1	CASSLGSLWLGAEAFF	TGTGCCAGCAGCTTAGGCTCCCTGTGGTTGGGCGCTGAAGCTTTCTTT
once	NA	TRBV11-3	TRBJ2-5	CASSLRDGETQYF	TGTGCCAGCAGCTTAAGGGACGGAGAGACCCAGTACTTC
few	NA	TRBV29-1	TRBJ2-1	CSVEGRDSYNEQFF	TGCAGCGTTGAGGGACGGGACTCCTACAATGAGCAGTTCTTC
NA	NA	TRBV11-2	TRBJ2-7	CASSSTRVEQYF	TGTGCCAGCAGCTCCACAAGGGTCGAGCAGTACTTC
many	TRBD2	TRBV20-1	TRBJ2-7	CSARALAGGPSEQYF	TGCAGTGCTAGAGCCCTAGCGGGAGGGCCCTCCGAGCAGTACTTC
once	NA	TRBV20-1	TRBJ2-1	CSARGIRRGGAYNEQFF	TGCAGTGCTAGAGGGATCAGGAGAGGGGGGGCCTACAATGAGCAGTTCTTC
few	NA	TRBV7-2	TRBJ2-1	CASSLDDPPTHNEQFF	TGTGCCAGCAGCTTAGATGACCCTCCCACACACAATGAGCAGTTCTTC
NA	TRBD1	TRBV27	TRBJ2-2	CASSSTGANTGELFF	TGTGCCAGCAGTTCGACAGGGGCCAACACCGGGGAGCTGTTTTTT
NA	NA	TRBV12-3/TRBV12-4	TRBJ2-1	CASTHEGYNEQFF	TGTGCCAGCACCCATGAGGGCTACAATGAGCAGTTCTTC
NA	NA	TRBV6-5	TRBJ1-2	CASSRLLRDGYTF	TGTGCCAGCAGTCGACTGCTTCGGGATGGCTACACCTTC
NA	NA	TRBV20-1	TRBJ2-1	CSARPLYEQFF	TGCAGTGCTAGACCCCTATATGAGCAGTTCTTC
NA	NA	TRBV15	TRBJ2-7	CATSRVGGAYEQYF	TGTGCCACCAGCAGAGTCGGCGGAGCCTACGAGCAGTACTTC
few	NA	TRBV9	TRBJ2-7	CASSVGGGNYEQYF	TGTGCCAGCAGCGTCGGAGGAGGGAACTACGAGCAGTACTTC
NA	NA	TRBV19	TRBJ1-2	CASNGSYGYTF	TGTGCCAGTAACGGGAGCTATGGCTACACCTTC
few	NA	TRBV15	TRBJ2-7	CATSRDLGLEQYF	TGTGCCACCAGCAGAGATCTAGGGCTTGAGCAGTACTTC
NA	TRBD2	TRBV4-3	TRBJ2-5	CASSQQGAGDLGTQYF	TGCGCCAGCAGCCAACAAGGAGCGGGAGACTTGGGGACCCAGTACTTC
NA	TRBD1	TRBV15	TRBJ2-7	CATSSSPGTGRWSYEQYF	TGTGCCACCAGCAGCTCCCCCGGGACAGGACGGTGGAGCTACGAGCAGTACTTC
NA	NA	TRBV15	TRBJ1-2	CATSRDLGREAHYGYTF	TGTGCCACCAGCAGAGATCTGGGCAGGGAGGCCCACTATGGCTACACCTTC
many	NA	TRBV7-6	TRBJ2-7	CASSLTGTGTYEQYF	TGTGCCAGCAGCCTCACCGGGACGGGGACCTACGAGCAGTACTTC
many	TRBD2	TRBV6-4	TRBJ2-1	CASRGSGTSNEQFF	TGTGCCAGCAGAGGTAGCGGGACCAGCAATGAGCAGTTCTTC
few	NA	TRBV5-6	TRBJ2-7	CASSLAEAQYF	TGTGCCAGCAGCTTGGCTGAGGCCCAGTACTTC
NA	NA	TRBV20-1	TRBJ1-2	CSARGDAGYGYTF	TGCAGTGCTAGAGGAGACGCCGGCTATGGCTACACCTTC
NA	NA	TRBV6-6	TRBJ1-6	CASSSTVDSPSSPLHF	TGTGCCAGCAGTTCGACCGTGGACAGTCCCAGTTCACCCCTCCACTTT
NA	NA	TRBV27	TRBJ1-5	CASSLRLGGGNQPQHF	TGTGCCAGCAGTTTGCGCTTAGGGGGGGGCAATCAGCCCCAGCATTTT
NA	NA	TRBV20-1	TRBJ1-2	CSARDEWPYGYTF	TGCAGTGCTAGAGATGAGTGGCCCTATGGCTACACCTTC
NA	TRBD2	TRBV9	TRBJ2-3	CASSRLAFSTDTRYF	TGTGCCAGCAGCAGACTAGCGTTTAGCACAGATACGCGGTATTTT
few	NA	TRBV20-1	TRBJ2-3	CSASPGLETDTQYF	TGCAGTGCTAGTCCCGGGTTAGAGACAGATACGCAGTATTTT
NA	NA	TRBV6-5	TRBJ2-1	CASSPVLGLGYNEQFF	TGTGCCAGCAGTCCCGTACTAGGATTGGGCTACAATGAGCAGTTCTTC
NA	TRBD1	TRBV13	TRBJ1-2	CASSHNRDRDSGGYTF	TGTGCCAGCAGCCACAACCGGGACAGGGATTCGGGTGGCTACACCTTC
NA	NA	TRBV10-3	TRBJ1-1	CAIGGGWTEAFF	TGTGCCATCGGTGGGGGTTGGACTGAAGCTTTCTTT
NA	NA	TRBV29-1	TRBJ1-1	CSVDPGGTEAFF	TGCAGCGTTGACCCCGGAGGGACTGAAGCTTTCTTT
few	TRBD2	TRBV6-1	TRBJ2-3	CASSELKSGERADTQYF	TGTGCCAGCAGTGAACTGAAGAGCGGGGAGCGGGCAGATACGCAGTATTTT